This TCR beta chain is from a study of blood T cell repertoires in COVID-19 (dated by TCRdb to 2020 to 2022). Regarding the complete study: Collaborator samples came from the United States, Italy and Spain and covered acute and convalescent phases of COVID-19. The prospective study material was composed of cDNA or gDNA derived from T cells, B-cell-depleted T cells, or PBMCs. Subjects who had been exposed to COVID-19, were actively infected with it, or had recovered from it provided the deeply sampled blood TCRbeta repertoires that made up the dataset. The repertoires were made available in a free public database intended to serve as a resource for research on the immune response to SARS-CoV-2. The samples were drawn from the first 160 participants of the ongoing ImmuneRACE study and from about 1,200 subjects provided by 6 global collaborators. Nearly every sample came with metadata listing a de-identified subject ID, COVID-19 status, age in years and sex. Where available, HLA class I and class II types were obtained from metadata supplied by the sample provider rather than from assay-based typing.

Concerning this clone itself: Its antigen remains unidentified. No clone much larger than this one lies a single base away; base qualities are absent.

The immunoSEQ Assay, a bias-controlled multiplex PCR, was used to amplify TCRbeta CDR3 regions from genomic DNA. Turning to the authors' computational methods: The number of nucleated cells in each sample was estimated from the amplification of reference gene primers within the assay. Sequence reads were collapsed and filtered to measure the absolute abundance of every unique TCRbeta CDR3 rearrangement. Productive Simpson clonality was computed per sample as the square root of Simpson's diversity index over productive rearrangements. TCRdb carries this immuneACCESS record with in-frame sequences only. Its versions omit some clonotypes, under half of them owing to an unresolved V gene in the studies checked, with the rest unexplained. The V and J calls and clone size are taken from that table; D and trimming were inferred from the DNA. Within this sample are approximately 210,000 clones, with roughly 80% of them counted one time only. The ten largest clones take up about 11% of the sample.

The germline V gene (reference sequence) sets CDR1 to SEHNR and CDR2 to FQNEAQ. CDR3 length: 13 amino acids, cysteine to phenylalanine. Here the CDR3 DNA is all that survives: 39 bases in frame from base 1. A distance of 8 bases separates the germline ends of V and J, which lose 4 bases and 3 bases respectively. Findings and caveats that apply to the study as a whole: The amount of clinical and demographic metadata varied by source and participant and was provided uncurated.

In Seattle, one collaborating source enrolled patients while the infection was active and tracked those patients longitudinally over the course of disease. Each collaborating institution followed its own protocols to collect whole blood in K2EDTA tubes. For TCRbeta analysis, collaborator samples were shipped as frozen whole blood, as isolated PBMCs, or as DNA extracted from either sample type. The TCR sequence derives from a woman of 80 years or more with COVID-19, enrolled during active disease. The specimen sequenced was peripheral blood. The chain links TRBV7-9 with TRBJ2-3; TRBD2 is possibly the D segment (6 matching bases). The CDR3 loop reads CASSSEGTDTQYF. The nucleotide sequence is TGTGCCAGCAGCTCGGAGGGAACAGATACGCAGTATTTT. Here the CDR3 is joined to the reference TRBV7-9 and TRBJ2-3 genes, and the full variable domain is: DTGVSQNPRHKITKRGQNVTFRCDPISEHNRLYWYRQTLGQGPEFLTYFQNEAQLEKSRLLSDRFSAERPKGSFSTLEIQRTEQGDSAMYLCASSSEGTDTQYFGPGTRLTVL.